This TCR beta chain came from a study of shared clonotypes between healthy human individuals. The CDR3 runs to 15 residues. Trimming removed 7 bases from V and 4 bases from J; junction bases left unmatched: 10. CDR1 is GTSNPN, CDR2 SVGIG, per germline (reference sequence). Naive CD8 cells lacked CD45RO, underwent positive selection for CCR7 and left out terminally differentiated effector memory CD45RA+ cells. All donors were healthy HIV-negative adults lacking recent acute infections or vaccinations. Sequencing was at deep level. Using roughly 180 ng DNA, tens of thousands of T cell genomes, the sorted-subset replicate PCRs were run. Profiled with immunoSEQ multiplex PCR; TCRdb holds only in-frame clones, not every one. This sample carries 1.5 million to 2.5 million clones, about 95% of them seen once, and the ten largest clones take approximately 1.2%. A word on this clone: Its matching antigen is unknown.

General observations from the study: Relative to their counterparts shared across all four donors, non-shared clonotypes exhibited diminished generation probabilities.

The TCR was taken from a man aged 18 to 29 in good health. The V call is TRBV30, the J call TRBJ2-6; the match to TRBD1 covers 7 bases. Sequenced input: naive CD8+ T cells sorted from blood. The CDR3 nucleotides read TGTGCCTCAAAAGAACAGGGGACCGGGGCCAACGTCCTGACTTTC. The encoded protein is CASKEQGTGANVLTF.